The sequence of this T cell receptor beta chain was determined in a study of STAT5B mutations in CD4+ large granular lymphocyte leukemia. Either unselected PBMC or bead-purified CD4+, CD4+CD8+, CD57+ or CD56+ cells were sequenced. The CDR3 covers 15 residues. The V gene end was trimmed by 5 bases and the J gene end by 9 bases; junction bases not matched to a gene: 12. The germline gives CDR1 SGHAT, CDR2 FQNNGV. Findings and caveats of the study: Compared with healthy controls (2/35), patient top clones favored TRBV06 (8/27). CD4-sorted patient repertoires seemed more clonal than healthy CD4+ repertoires.

This clone was seen a handful of times. The antigen remains unidentified. Sequencing used immunoSEQ multiplex PCR; TCRdb keeps in-frame clones, though not all of them. The sample contains roughly 1,500 clones, 60% to 80% of which appear only once. The receptor's source is a woman in her 70s with CD4+ T-cell large granular lymphocyte leukemia. The chain links TRBV11-2 to TRBJ1-5; 8 positions match TRBD1. Sequencing used PBMCs. The CDR3 is CASSRDRSYVWPQHF. The CDR3 nucleotides are TGTGCCAGCAGCCGGGACAGGAGTTACGTATGGCCCCAGCATTTT.